These T cell receptor beta chains were read from a single sample in a study of PD-1 blockade in mismatch repair-deficient tumors. Clones were sequenced by immunoSEQ multiplex PCR, and TCRdb holds only the in-frame ones, with some missing. Altogether around 100,000 clones are present, around 80% being singletons, with the ten largest covering roughly 4.5%. Specimen: peripheral blood, collected about 60 weeks after starting pembrolizumab. The receptor source for this set is an adult with mismatch repair-deficient cancer. CDR3s include the opening cysteine and the closing phenylalanine or tryptophan. Fields, in order: V gene, J gene, CDR3 protein.

>TRBV9|TRBJ2-1
CASSVIQAGAQFF
>TRBV5-1|TRBJ2-3
CASSRTEADTQYF
>TRBV6-6|TRBJ1-2
CASSYSTHRNYGYTF
>TRBV6-6|TRBJ1-3
CASSIQTGGSGNTIYF
>TRBV15|TRBJ2-5
CATSRDAGAGGQETQYF
>TRBV5-1|TRBJ1-5
CASSSERARNNQPQHF
>TRBV7-6|TRBJ2-1
CASSLKTAYNEQFF
>TRBV7-9|TRBJ2-5
CASSALWEARRTQYF
>TRBV27|TRBJ2-3
CASSLLGRSTDTQYF
>TRBV7-6|TRBJ2-6
CASSPRGGGHGANVLTF
>TRBV27|TRBJ2-7
CASSWRGSSYEQYF
>TRBV7-8|TRBJ1-1
CASSSDRWGMNTEAFF
>TRBV27|TRBJ1-1
CASSRHSGGAFF
>TRBV2|TRBJ1-1
CASSARQGQNTEAFF
>TRBV2|TRBJ1-1
CASSEEWGTEAFF
>TRBV6-4|TRBJ1-5
CASINRGVISNQPQHF
>TRBV29-1|TRBJ1-4
CSVGSWTNNEKLFF
>TRBV18|TRBJ1-2
CASSPSGDYGYTF
>TRBV27|TRBJ1-2
CASSSRPTDRNYGYTF
>TRBV4-3|TRBJ2-1
CASSQALERASNEQFF
>TRBV2|TRBJ2-2
CASKPSGKNTGELFF
>TRBV18|TRBJ2-5
CASSRDTYQETQYF
>TRBV7-2|TRBJ2-5
CASSSYRGSQYF
>TRBV11-2|TRBJ1-1
CASSFLRGNTEAFF
>TRBV15|TRBJ2-3
CATSKAGERTDTQYF
>TRBV30|TRBJ2-1
CAWSGYGGGEQFF
>TRBV9|TRBJ1-1
CASSGSRGRGEAFF
>TRBV18|TRBJ1-3
CASSPRESSGNTIYF
>TRBV25-1|TRBJ1-2
CASSVPGQGAGGYTF
>TRBV5-3|TRBJ1-2
CARSLGQEKGREDSGYTF
>TRBV9|TRBJ2-3
CASSVAGTDTQYF
>TRBV27|TRBJ1-1
CASSFYGSTEAFF
>TRBV4-2|TRBJ2-1
CASSSSNEQFF
>TRBV7-9|TRBJ2-1
CASSSTVTSGGDNEQFF
>TRBV18|TRBJ1-5
CASSPLGQNSNQPQHF
>TRBV5-1|TRBJ1-1
CASSARQGTEAFF
>TRBV11-2|TRBJ2-5
CASSLEPRGSVETQYF
>TRBV19|TRBJ2-7
CASSGTGGYEQYF
>TRBV29-1|TRBJ2-3
CSVGLAPDTQYF
>TRBV19|TRBJ2-7
CASSTRQGMGYEQYF
>TRBV27|TRBJ2-5
CASSYSFRLDRLETQYF
>TRBV4-1|TRBJ2-5
CASSLVAGGPGETQYF
>TRBV5-6|TRBJ2-3
CASSRAGSYTQYF
>TRBV6-5|TRBJ2-1
CASSQSSGSYNEQFF
>TRBV27|TRBJ1-5
CASRTRGQPQHF
>TRBV2|TRBJ2-5
CASIPGSQETQYF
>TRBV7-6|TRBJ1-2
CASSLARQHGYTF
>TRBV29-1|TRBJ1-1
CSVDLGDTEAFF
>TRBV10-3|TRBJ2-7
CAISETGTGYNEQYF
>TRBV18|TRBJ2-1
CASSPVGSGNEQFF
>TRBV29-1|TRBJ2-4
CSVAVKGGAKNIQYF
>TRBV29-1|TRBJ1-5
CSVEPTTSNQPQHF
>TRBV9|TRBJ1-5
CASSSYSDQPQHF
>TRBV27|TRBJ1-2
CASSLDLNSGQGAGGYTF
>TRBV25-1|TRBJ2-6
CASTGQGTLSGANVLTF
>TRBV5-1|TRBJ1-4
CASSNSQPNEKLFF
>TRBV11-3|TRBJ2-3
CASSRGQTQTDTQYF
>TRBV6-4|TRBJ2-1
CASSGGGSSYNEQFF